This record looks at one TCR beta chain sequence and its context. Its antigen is unknown. The PCR had 60 Vbeta and 13 Jbeta primers. The repertoire was sequenced with immunoSEQ multiplex PCR; TCRdb's copy has only in-frame clones and lacks some. The sample carries 140,000 to 150,000 clones, 70% to 85% recorded once. This sample is drawn from a study of cytomegalovirus exposure and HLA in healthy donors. Background on the study: Previous work identified roughly 120 million unique TCR beta sequences from around 200 million T cells.

Germline values: CDR1 SGHTA, CDR2 FQGTGA. V was clipped by 4 bases and J by 5 bases; unmatched bases: 7. The CDR3 runs 15 residues. Whole-study findings and limits: Most sequenced TCRs were rare (though some public TCRs occurred in many donors). Prior analysis indicated that the majority of TCR beta V segments exhibited productivity approximately 87% or approximately 30% of the time. Through in vitro validation, three CMV-associated chains were shown to be specific for CMV antigens.

The rearrangement uses TRBV7-3 and TRBJ1-1; 10 bases are shared with TRBD1. Sample: PBMCs. This sequence was found in a woman aged 55-70 years in good health and CMV-seropositive. The CDR3 protein is CASSSSGTGVTEAFF. The CDR3 region has the DNA TGTGCCAGCAGCTCCTCCGGGACAGGGGTTACTGAAGCTTTCTTT. Drawing the rest from reference TRBV7-3 and TRBJ1-1, the complete variable domain is GAGVSQTPSNKVTEKGKYVELRCDPISGHTALYWYRQSLGQGPEFLIYFQGTGAADDSGLPNDRFFAVRPEGSVSTLKIQRTERGDSAVYLCASSSSGTGVTEAFFGQGTRLTVV.